A selection of T cell receptor beta chains follows, all from one sample in a study of T cells after yellow fever vaccination. TCRdb itself ran the 5' RACE reads through MiXCR, one entry per CDR3 protein. Seen here are about 550,000 distinct CDR3 sequences, 15% to 20% observed once, and the top ten hold 14%. The sequenced sample was PBMCs, obtained 15 days after the yellow fever booster vaccination. The receptor source for this set is a young man who received the YFV17D yellow fever vaccine. Each CDR3 is given with its conserved first and last residue. D genes are given only for firm matches. Rows may omit the clone size; those that give it use once, few, many or a size class.

D gene	J gene	clone size	V gene	CDR3 DNA	CDR3 protein
TRBD1	TRBJ2-2	-	TRBV5-4	TGTGCCAGCAGCTTTGGACAGGGGCTGAACACCGGGGAGCTGTTTTTT	CASSFGQGLNTGELFF
TRBD2	TRBJ2-2	-	TRBV20-1	TGCTGTGCTAGACCGACTAGCGGGGGTAACACCGGGGAGCTGTTTTTT	CCARPTSGGNTGELFF
-	TRBJ2-3	many	TRBV5-1	TGTGCCAGCAGTTTGGGTAGCTCTTCGACAGATACGCAGTATTTT	CASSLGSSSTDTQYF
-	TRBJ1-1	many	TRBV6-5	TGTGCCAGCAGTTACGGAGGGGGCACTGAAGCTTTCTTT	CASSYGGGTEAFF
-	TRBJ1-5	-	TRBV19	TGTGCCAGTAGTAACCGTGGGAGGGGATATAATCAGCCCCAGCATTTT	CASSNRGRGYNQPQHF
TRBD2	TRBJ2-7	few	TRBV20-1	TGCAGTGCTAGGGGTTTAGCGGGAGAGGACGAGCAGTACTTC	CSARGLAGEDEQYF
-	TRBJ2-3	few	TRBV11-2	TGTGCCAGCAGCTTAAGCCGAGACAGGAGGGGGGCAGATACGCAGTATTTT	CASSLSRDRRGADTQYF
TRBD1	TRBJ1-4	-	TRBV12-3/TRBV12-4	TGTGCCAGCAGTTTAGAAGGGACAGGGGGACGGAATGAAAAACTGTTTTTT	CASSLEGTGGRNEKLFF
-	TRBJ1-2	-	TRBV6-2/TRBV6-3	TGTGCCAGCAGTTACTCCTTCTCGGCGGGAAGGGCTCCCGACTATGGCTACACCTTC	CASSYSFSAGRAPDYGYTF
TRBD2	TRBJ2-1	-	TRBV7-2	TGTGCCAGCAGCGAGACTAGCGGGAGAGTCGATGAGCAGTTCTTC	CASSETSGRVDEQFF
TRBD2	TRBJ2-1	-	TRBV24-1	TGTGCCACCAGTGATTCCGATCTAGCGGGAGCCCATTACAATGAGCAGTTCTTC	CATSDSDLAGAHYNEQFF
-	TRBJ2-1	-	TRBV9	TGTGCCAGCAGCGTAGGTCAGGTGTCCTACAATGAGCAGTTCTTC	CASSVGQVSYNEQFF
TRBD2	TRBJ2-1	few	TRBV10-2	TGCGCCAGCAGTTTTCCTCCGGGACTAGTGGGTAATGAGCAGTTCTTC	CASSFPPGLVGNEQFF
TRBD2	TRBJ2-7	-	TRBV5-6	TGTGCCAGCAGCATCGTTAGCGGGAGTCTCGAGCAGTACTTC	CASSIVSGSLEQYF
-	TRBJ1-1	few	TRBV20-1	TGCAGTGCTCGGTCCCCCCAAGAGAACACTGAAGCTTTCTTT	CSARSPQENTEAFF
TRBD2	TRBJ2-5	few	TRBV10-3	TGTGCCATCAGTGGGGCTAGCGGATCCCAAGAGACCCAGTACTTC	CAISGASGSQETQYF
-	TRBJ2-7	-	TRBV6-1	TGTGCCAGCAGTCCCCCCCTCGGGGGAGTCAGCGGGGAGCAGTACTTC	CASSPPLGGVSGEQYF
-	TRBJ1-5	few	TRBV12-3/TRBV12-4	TGTGCCAGCAGTTTAGTTTTTCCAGGTCAGCCCCAGCATTTT	CASSLVFPGQPQHF
-	TRBJ2-5	-	TRBV12-3/TRBV12-4	TGTGCCAGCAGCCCAGGGTTTTGGGAGACCCAGTACTTC	CASSPGFWETQYF
TRBD2	TRBJ2-1	-	TRBV18	TGTGCCAGCTCACCGGGACTAGCGGGAGCTAATGAGCAGTTCTTC	CASSPGLAGANEQFF
-	TRBJ2-3	few	TRBV6-5	TGTGCCAGCAGTTCGGGCCCCGGGTGGCGGAGCGGAGATACGCAGTATTTT	CASSSGPGWRSGDTQYF
TRBD1	TRBJ1-1	-	TRBV2	TGTGCCAGCAGTACTCGACAGGGGGAAGCTTTCTTT	CASSTRQGEAFF
-	TRBJ2-3	-	TRBV5-1	TGCGCCAGCAGTTTTACCCCAGATACGCAGTATTTT	CASSFTPDTQYF
-	TRBJ2-5	-	TRBV10-3	TGTGCCATCAGTGAGAGGCTAGTGGGGCAAGAGACCCAGTACTTC	CAISERLVGQETQYF
-	TRBJ2-5	-	TRBV15	TGTGCCACCAGCAGAGATACAGGACTAAGAGAGACCCAGTACTTC	CATSRDTGLRETQYF
TRBD1	TRBJ2-3	-	TRBV27	TGTGCCAGCAGTTTACCCGGGACAGGCAAGTCAGATACGCAGTATTTT	CASSLPGTGKSDTQYF
TRBD2	TRBJ2-1	few	TRBV7-9	TGTGCCAGCAGCTCCGACAGGGGCGGACTAGCGGACAATGAGCAGTTCTTC	CASSSDRGGLADNEQFF
-	TRBJ2-7	few	TRBV11-2	TGTGCCAGCAGCAGGGAGAGGTTCTCCTACGAGCAGTACTTC	CASSRERFSYEQYF
TRBD2	TRBJ2-1	-	TRBV28	TGTGCCAGCAGTTTTAGCGGGATCGCCTACAATGAGCAGTTCTTC	CASSFSGIAYNEQFF
-	TRBJ2-7	-	TRBV5-1	TGCGCCAGCAGCTTGAACAGGGAAAACTACGAGCAGTACTTC	CASSLNRENYEQYF
-	TRBJ2-5	few	TRBV20-1	TGCAGTGCTAGTTATTTCGGGAGAAGACAAGAGACCCAGTACTTC	CSASYFGRRQETQYF
-	TRBJ2-7	few	TRBV19	TGTGCCAGTACCCCCAGCCCTCCTGCTGGTTACGAGCAGTACTTC	CASTPSPPAGYEQYF
-	TRBJ2-7	-	TRBV10-2	TGCGCCAGCAGTGATAGGAGCGGGCACACTGAGCAGTACTTC	CASSDRSGHTEQYF
-	TRBJ1-4	-	TRBV15	TGTGCCACCAGCCTTTGGGGTCATAATGAAAAACTGTTTTTT	CATSLWGHNEKLFF
-	TRBJ2-5	few	TRBV7-8	TGTGCCAGCAGCGCACGTAGGGAGACCCAGTACTTC	CASSARRETQYF
-	TRBJ2-1	few	TRBV6-2/TRBV6-3	TGTGCCAGCAGCTCCACGACCTACAATGAGCAGTTCTTC	CASSSTTYNEQFF
-	TRBJ2-1	few	TRBV20-1	TGCAGTGCCTGGCCCGGCGGGGAGTACAATGAGCAGTTCTTC	CSAWPGGEYNEQFF
-	TRBJ2-5	-	TRBV4-3	TGCGCCAGCAGCCAAGAAACCGGGACTCAAGAGACCCAGTACTTC	CASSQETGTQETQYF
-	TRBJ2-7	-	TRBV20-1	TGCAGTGCTACGTCCCCTGGGGGAGAGCAGTACTTC	CSATSPGGEQYF
-	TRBJ2-2	-	TRBV19	TGTGCCAGTAGTATTCGGTCTCTACAGAACACCGGGGAGCTGTTTTTT	CASSIRSLQNTGELFF
-	TRBJ1-1	-	TRBV21-1	TGTGCCAGCAGCAAAGTCGGTGAGGTCACTGAAGCTTTCTTT	CASSKVGEVTEAFF
TRBD2	TRBJ2-3	-	TRBV20-1	TGCAGTGTTACGCTAGCGGCTCGAGGCACAGATACGCAGTATTTT	CSVTLAARGTDTQYF
-	TRBJ2-4	few	TRBV11-2	TGTGCCAGCAGGCGAGTCGGAGGGCTCTTAGCCAAAAACATTCAGTACTTC	CASRRVGGLLAKNIQYF
-	TRBJ1-1	-	TRBV4-1	TGCGCCAGCAGCCAAGATGGAGAGGGAGCTTTCTTT	CASSQDGEGAFF
TRBD2	TRBJ2-1	-	TRBV3-1	TGTGCCAGCAGCCAAGCCCCTAGCACGGGAGGTTCCTACAATGAGCAGTTCTTC	CASSQAPSTGGSYNEQFF
-	TRBJ1-5	-	TRBV20-1	TGCAGTGCTGGGGGGGTACAGAGCAATCAGCCCCAGCATTTT	CSAGGVQSNQPQHF
-	TRBJ2-5	-	TRBV29-1	TGCAGCGCCCGGAAGGTAGGACAGGAGGGAGAGACCCAGTACTTC	CSARKVGQEGETQYF
-	TRBJ2-2	few	TRBV29-1	TGCAGTGGGGAGGAGGACACCGGGGAGCTGTTTTTT	CSGEEDTGELFF
TRBD2	TRBJ2-3	-	TRBV12-3/TRBV12-4	TGTGCCAGCAGATATAGCGGGAGAGGAGATACGCAGTATTTT	CASRYSGRGDTQYF
-	TRBJ2-1	many	TRBV6-2/TRBV6-3	TGTGCCAGCAGTTACGACAATGAGCAGTTCTTC	CASSYDNEQFF
-	TRBJ2-7	-	TRBV20-1	TGCAGTGCTAGAGATGCACCAATCTACGAGCAGTACTTC	CSARDAPIYEQYF
-	TRBJ2-7	-	TRBV5-1	TGCGCCAGCAGCCACGGGGACGTCTACGAGCAGTACTTC	CASSHGDVYEQYF
TRBD2	TRBJ2-3	many	TRBV4-3	TGCGCCAGCAGCCAACTAGCGGGGGGCACAGATACGCAGTATTTT	CASSQLAGGTDTQYF